The clone carrying this TCR beta chain was seen a handful of times. Its cognate antigen is unknown. This entry comes from a study of T-cell reconstitution after alpha-beta-depleted transplantation in children. Findings and limits, study-wide: Among T cells one year after transplant, newly produced cells accounted for most counts and diversity.

Unique molecular identifiers were used in preparing the TCRbeta library. TCRdb analysed the PCR reads with MiXCR anew, one entry per CDR3 protein. The sample has about 460,000 distinct CDR3 sequences; roughly 10% are singletons. The CDR3 totals 13 residues. J gave up 3 bases and V 7 bases, and 6 bases lay outside the gene matches. CDR1 is MNHEY, CDR2 SVGEGT, per germline. This TCR was recovered from a female patient aged 2-9 years who had a stem cell transplant for aplastic anemia, so the T cells may come from the graft donor. The V call is TRBV6-2 or TRBV6-3, the J call TRBJ2-7; 7 bases fit TRBD1. The material was PBMCs, mostly from graft donor cells, obtained 180 days after TCRalphabeta/CD19-depleted stem cell transplant. This chain's CDR3 is CASTKRQGYEQYV. The CDR3 DNA reads as TGTGCCAGCACGAAGAGACAGGGCTACGAGCAGTACGTC.